Detailed here is one T cell receptor beta chain. Germline V lookup: CDR1 GTSNPN, CDR2 SVGIG (reference sequence). V shed 1 base and J shed 6 bases, with 7 bases lying between them. The CDR3 is 11 residues long. This sample is drawn from a study of blood T cell repertoires in COVID-19. Produced via immunoSEQ multiplex PCR; TCRdb's table is partial and in-frame only. The sample lists 120,000 or so clones; over 75% were seen once. The rearrangement joins TRBV30 to TRBJ2-7; D is ambiguous. The clonotype originates from a woman of 80 years or more with active or convalescent COVID-19. The sequenced sample was peripheral blood. The chain's CDR3 is CAWSDSPEQYF. The CDR3 coding sequence is TGTGCCTGGAGTGACAGCCCCGAGCAGTACTTC.